Presented here are 28 T cell receptor beta chains from one specimen sequenced in a study of long-term antiretroviral therapy in people with HIV. Running of the v3.0 immunoSEQ assay took place at survey level. Sequencing used immunoSEQ multiplex PCR; TCRdb keeps in-frame clones, though not all of them. The repertoire holds approximately 26,000 clones, 85% to 90% seen once, with 3.6% in the top ten. The sample consisted of unsorted PBMCs, taken 1.8 years after starting antiretroviral therapy. The receptors here all came from a woman aged 18 to 35 with HIV.

The chain employs TRBV13 and TRBJ2-7, with 9 positions matching TRBD2. Germline V gene lookup returns CDR1 PRHDT and CDR2 FYEKMQ (reference sequence). V gave up 1 base and J gave up 4 bases; unmatched junction bases: 8. The CDR3 runs 16 residues. In DNA, the CDR3 is TGTGCCAGCAGCTTAGTCATGCGGGAGGGCCGGTACGAGCAGTACTTC. It encodes CASSLVMREGRYEQYF.

The chain couples TRBV27 to TRBJ2-7, with a tentative D call TRBD1 (6 bases). V lost 7 bases to trimming and J lost 1 base, with 11 bases between them. The germline CDR1 and CDR2 sequences are MNHEY and SMNVEV (reference sequence). The CDR3 consists of 13 residues. CDR3 bases: TGTGCCAGCATGGGGGCCCGATCCTACGAGCAGTACTTC. Protein product: CASMGARSYEQYF.

V is TRBV2 and J is TRBJ2-7; D is unclear. Trimming left V 3 bases short and J 4 bases short, with 7 bases between. The germline CDR1 and CDR2 sequences are SNHLY and FYNNEI. This CDR3 has 12 residues. The CDR3 spells CASSDWEYEQYF. CDR3 nucleotide sequence: TGTGCCAGCAGTGATTGGGAATACGAGCAGTACTTC.

The chain recombines TRBV7-9 with TRBJ1-1; 8 bases agree with TRBD1. This CDR3 spans 16 amino acids. The germline V gene encodes CDR1 SEHNR and CDR2 FQNEAQ (reference sequence). Germline trimming cut 1 base from V and 6 bases from J; bases unmatched to any gene: 10. DNA of the CDR3: TGTGCCAGCAGCTTAGGATCGACAGGGGCGATGCCTGAAGCTTTCTTT. Translating gives CASSLGSTGAMPEAFF.

The V and J genes are TRBV6-5 and TRBJ2-7, with D maybe TRBD1 (5 bases). The CDR3 sequence is 15 residues long. V dropped 6 bases and J dropped 0 bases, with 15 bases sitting between them. Germline-derived CDR1 and CDR2 are MNHEY and SVGAGI. The CDR3 nucleotides read TGTGCCAGCAGACGTACCGACAGCGACTCCTACGAGCAGTACTTC. Residues: CASRRTDSDSYEQYF.

The J gene is TRBJ1-6, the V gene TRBV7-2, with 9 nucleotides matching TRBD1. The germline V gene encodes CDR1 SGHTA and CDR2 FQGNSA. J lost 9 bases, V lost 2 bases, and 5 bases had no gene match. The CDR3 runs 15 residues. CDR3 in amino acids: CASSLMGQGPSPLHF. The DNA of the CDR3 is TGTGCCAGCAGCTTAATGGGACAGGGCCCTTCACCCCTCCACTTT.

This chain connects TRBV9 to TRBJ2-1; TRBD2 matches at 11 bases. The junction had 6 bases not matched to a gene; V was cut back by 4 bases and J by 3 bases. CDR1 is SGDLS and CDR2 is YYNGEE in the germline V gene. The CDR3 contains 16 residues. CDR3 DNA sequence: TGTGCCAGCAGCCCCCTGGGACTAGCGGTCTACAATGAGCAGTTCTTC. Translated, it gives CASSPLGLAVYNEQFF.

The gene calls are TRBV6-5 and TRBJ1-3; 7 bases agree with TRBD1. Germline V gene lookup returns CDR1 MNHEY and CDR2 SVGAGI. This CDR3 region has 15 residues. The V and J ends lost 5 bases and 4 bases, in that order; junction bases with no gene match: 8. The CDR3 region has the DNA TGTGCCAGCAGTCCCCAGGGGGGGCTGGGAAACACCATATATTTT. Amino acid sequence: CASSPQGGLGNTIYF.

V usage is TRBV18 and J usage is TRBJ2-7; D uncertain. Germline V gene sequence: CDR1 KGHSH, CDR2 LQKENI. The CDR3 sequence is 13 residues long. The ends were cut back, 3 bases at V and 6 bases at J, with 12 bases in the middle. CDR3 bases: TGTGCCAGCTCACCCACGGCAGGTTCCGAGCAGTACTTC. Its translation is CASSPTAGSEQYF.

Here the CDR3 reads CASSHDSTDTQYF. DNA of the CDR3: TGTGCCAGCAGCCACGACAGCACAGATACGCAGTATTTT. V usage is TRBV5-4 and J usage is TRBJ2-3; unclear D gene. The CDR3 sequence is 13 residues long. Germline CDR1 and CDR2: SGHNT and YYREEE (reference sequence). With 4 bases removed from V and 0 bases from J, the gap between germline ends came to 6 bases.

The V and J genes are TRBV4-1 and TRBJ1-5; no clear D. The germline V and J ends were trimmed by 0 bases and 4 bases, with 10 bases remaining between them. Germline V gene data show CDR1 as MGHRA and CDR2 as YSYEKL. There are 15 residues in the CDR3. The CDR3 spells CASSQDGPGNQPQHF. The CDR3 DNA reads TGCGCCAGCAGCCAAGACGGACCGGGAAATCAGCCCCAGCATTTT.

V usage is TRBV5-1 and J usage is TRBJ2-7; unclear D gene. Trimming removed 3 bases at V and 6 bases at J, with 16 bases between. Germline V gene sequence: CDR1 SGHRS, CDR2 YFSETQ. The CDR3 extends over 14 amino acids. The CDR3 DNA sequence: TGCGCCAGCAGCTCGGACGGTTCAACCCCCGAGCAGTACTTC. It encodes CASSSDGSTPEQYF. The variable domain in full, completed from reference TRBV5-1 and TRBJ2-7, reads KAGVTQTPRYLIKTRGQQVTLSCSPISGHRSVSWYQQTPGQGLQFLFEYFSETQRNKGNFPGRFSGRQFSNSRSEMNVSTLELGDSALYLCASSSDGSTPEQYFGPGTRLTVT.

The rearrangement uses TRBV7-3 and TRBJ2-1; D tentatively fits TRBD1 or TRBD2 (5 bases each). CDR3 length equals 15 residues. Trimming shortened V by 0 bases and J by 8 bases, and 14 bases separated the two germline ends. CDR1 SGHTA and CDR2 FQGTGA come from the germline V gene. CDR3 loop: CASSLTLGEFDEQFF. In DNA form, the CDR3 reads TGTGCCAGCAGCTTAACACTGGGGGAATTTGATGAGCAGTTCTTC.

The chain recombines TRBV7-8 with TRBJ1-2; D is unresolved. Trimming took 4 bases from V and 4 from J, leaving 7 bases between them. Per the germline V gene, CDR1 is SGHVS and CDR2 is FQNEAQ. CDR3 size: 12 residues. The CDR3 reads CASSSSVYGYTF. CDR3 coding DNA: TGTGCCAGCAGCTCCTCAGTCTATGGCTACACCTTC. Based on the CDR3 plus reference TRBV7-8 and TRBJ1-2, the full variable domain is GAGVSQSPRYKVAKRGQDVALRCDPISGHVSLFWYQQALGQGPEFLTYFQNEAQLDKSGLPSDRFFAERPEGSVSTLKIQRTQQEDSAVYLCASSSSVYGYTFGSGTRLTVV.

The CDR3: CASSYSGAGNTEAFF. The CDR3 DNA reads as TGTGCCAGCAGTTATTCGGGGGCGGGGAACACTGAAGCTTTCTTT. This chain uses TRBV6-6 with TRBJ1-1; weak D call: TRBD1 (6 bases). CDR3 length equals 15 residues. Germline V lookup: CDR1 MNHNY, CDR2 SVGAGI (reference sequence). V lost 3 bases to trimming and J lost 1 base, with 12 bases between them.

The chain combines TRBV5-6 with TRBJ2-7; D might be TRBD1 (6 bases). With 1 base removed from V and 7 bases from J, the gap between germline ends came to 9 bases. The CDR3 totals 12 residues. CDR1 SGHDT and CDR2 YYEEEE come from the germline V gene. The CDR3 DNA is TGTGCCAGCAGCTTGACAGGGCATGAGCAGTACTTC. It is translated as CASSLTGHEQYF.

The gene calls are TRBV6-5 and TRBJ2-5; D unresolved. Trimming shortened V by 0 bases and J by 5 bases, and 16 bases separated the two germline ends. Germline CDR1 and CDR2: MNHEY and SVGAGI. The CDR3 is 16 residues long. The CDR3 region is CASSYSLSTGAETQYF. The CDR3 DNA reads TGTGCCAGCAGTTACTCGCTTTCGACTGGCGCGGAGACCCAGTACTTC.

The chain has TRBV7-9 and TRBJ1-2; 9 nucleotides align to TRBD1. The CDR3 is 13 amino acids. The J segment lost 7 bases and the V segment lost 5 bases, leaving 5 bases of the junction unmatched. Looked up from germline, CDR1 is SEHNR and CDR2 is FQNEAQ (reference sequence). The CDR3 bases are TGTGCCAGCAGCGCGACAGGGGGTGGTGGCTACACCTTC. This gives the protein CASSATGGGGYTF.

The chain links TRBV4-2 to TRBJ2-3; a weak D match, TRBD2 (5 bases). The length of the CDR3 is 17 residues. The germline V and J ends were trimmed by 2 bases and 0 bases, with 15 bases remaining between them. Germline V gene sequence: CDR1 LGHNA, CDR2 YNFKEQ. The CDR3 bases are TGTGCCAGCAGCCAACAACTGGCCCGGACTAGCACAGATACGCAGTATTTT. It specifies CASSQQLARTSTDTQYF.

The chain has TRBV19 and TRBJ2-6; D is uncertain. The CDR3 is 20 residues long. The germline V gene encodes CDR1 LNHDA and CDR2 SQIVND (reference sequence). V was shortened by 3 bases and J by 0 bases, with 21 bases between the two germline ends. This CDR3 reads CASSIYDEQAWGSGANVLTF. In DNA form, the CDR3 reads TGTGCCAGTAGTATCTATGACGAGCAGGCTTGGGGCTCTGGGGCCAACGTCCTGACTTTC.

The chain carries TRBV9 and TRBJ2-1, with TRBD2 identical over 15 bases. The J segment lost 7 bases and the V segment lost 2 bases, leaving 4 bases of the junction unmatched. In germline, CDR1 is SGDLS, CDR2 YYNGEE. This CDR3 comprises 16 residues. The CDR3 sequence is CASSVPGTSGRNEQFF. In DNA, the CDR3 is TGTGCCAGCAGCGTGCCCGGGACTAGCGGGAGGAATGAGCAGTTCTTC.

V and J are TRBV11-2 and TRBJ2-5; no clear D gene. CDR1 SGHAT and CDR2 FQNNGV come from the germline V gene. V lost 8 bases and J lost 7, with 8 bases in between. CDR3 size: 10 residues. CDR3 sequence: CASGTSTQYF. Written as DNA, the CDR3 is TGTGCCAGCGGAACATCGACCCAGTACTTC.

For the CDR3, the DNA is TGTGCCAGCAATGTGGGGGCGGGGACAGATACGCAGTATTTT. It yields the protein CASNVGAGTDTQYF. This chain connects TRBV5-4 to TRBJ2-3; D tentatively reads TRBD1 or TRBD2 (6 bases each). CDR3 length: 14 residues. Between the trimmed V and J ends, which lost 6 bases and 3 bases, there was a span of 14 bases. Per germline, CDR1 SGHNT and CDR2 YYREEE (reference sequence).

The chain links TRBV28 to TRBJ2-2; 8 bases fit TRBD1. V was pared by 9 bases and J by 7 bases, with 10 bases of the junction left unmatched. CDR3 length equals 14 residues. Looked up from germline, CDR1 is MDHEN and CDR2 is SYDVKM. This CDR3 reads CASSGGADGGELFF. DNA of the CDR3: TGTGCCAGTTCAGGGGGCGCTGACGGCGGGGAGCTGTTTTTT.

The chain uses TRBV6-1 and TRBJ2-2; 8 bases align to TRBD1. The CDR3 runs 14 residues. In germline, CDR1 is MNHNS, CDR2 SASEGT. V dropped 4 bases and J dropped 3; count of bases not matched to a gene: 1. CDR3 sequence (DNA): TGTGCCAGCAGTGGACAGGGGCACACCGGGGAGCTGTTTTTT. Protein sequence: CASSGQGHTGELFF.

The chain joins TRBV28 to TRBJ2-7; D may be TRBD2 (5 bases). The V gene lost 3 bases and the J gene lost 0 bases, with 24 bases spanning the gap. The germline CDR1 and CDR2 sequences are MDHEN and SYDVKM. The CDR3 is 19 residues long. CDR3 bases: TGTGCCAGCAGTTTCCCCACAAGGTCTACCCAACTAGTCTCCTACGAGCAGTACTTC. This gives the protein CASSFPTRSTQLVSYEQYF. Drawing the rest from reference TRBV28 and TRBJ2-7, the complete variable domain is DVKVTQSSRYLVKRTGEKVFLECVQDMDHENMFWYRQDPGLGLRLIYFSYDVKMKEKGDIPEGYSVSREKKERFSLILESASTNQTSMYLCASSFPTRSTQLVSYEQYFGPGTRLTVT.

This chain joins TRBV5-4 and TRBJ2-6; tentative D call: TRBD2 (5 bases). The CDR3 consists of 15 residues. Trimming removed 2 bases from V and 3 bases from J, with 9 bases in between. Germline CDR1 is SGHNT and CDR2 is YYREEE (reference sequence). CDR3 region: CASSLLASGANVLTF. For the CDR3, the DNA is TGTGCCAGCAGCTTATTAGCGAGTGGGGCCAACGTCCTGACTTTC.

The J gene is TRBJ1-2, the V gene TRBV6-6; D perhaps matches TRBD1 (6 bases). The CDR3 covers 15 residues. V lost 0 bases and J 3 bases, leaving 11 bases between the germline ends. The germline V gene has CDR1 MNHNY and CDR2 SVGAGI (reference sequence). The CDR3: CASSYSSTGYYGYTF. CDR3 nucleotides: TGTGCCAGCAGTTACTCGAGCACAGGGTACTATGGCTACACCTTC.